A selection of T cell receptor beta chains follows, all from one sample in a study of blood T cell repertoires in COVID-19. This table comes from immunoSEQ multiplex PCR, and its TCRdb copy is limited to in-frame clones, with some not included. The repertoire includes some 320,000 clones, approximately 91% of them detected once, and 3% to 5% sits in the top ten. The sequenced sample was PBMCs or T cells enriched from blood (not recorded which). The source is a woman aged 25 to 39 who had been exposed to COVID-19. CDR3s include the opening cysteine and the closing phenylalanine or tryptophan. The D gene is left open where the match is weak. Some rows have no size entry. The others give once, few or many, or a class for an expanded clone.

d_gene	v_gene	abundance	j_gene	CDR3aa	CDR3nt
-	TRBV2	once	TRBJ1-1	CASRKDWNTEAFF	TGTGCCAGCAGAAAGGACTGGAACACTGAAGCTTTCTTT
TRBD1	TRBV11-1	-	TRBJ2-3	CASSLAGRGRHTQYF	TGTGCCAGCAGCTTAGCGGGCAGGGGGCGGCATACGCAGTATTTT
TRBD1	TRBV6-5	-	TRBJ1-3	CASHRGPGNTIYF	TGTGCCAGCCATAGGGGGCCTGGAAACACCATATATTTT
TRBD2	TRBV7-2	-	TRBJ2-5	CASSLLGTSRETQYF	TGTGCCAGCAGCCTTCTAGGGACTAGCAGAGAGACCCAGTACTTC
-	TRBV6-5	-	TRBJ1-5	CASREGGAGQPQHF	TGTGCCAGCAGGGAGGGAGGCGCCGGGCAGCCCCAGCATTTT
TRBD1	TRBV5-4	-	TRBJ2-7	CASSLGDRGPYEQYF	TGTGCCAGCAGCTTGGGGGACAGGGGACCCTACGAGCAGTACTTC
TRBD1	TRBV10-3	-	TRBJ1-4	CAISESSGQGWGKLFF	TGTGCCATCAGTGAGTCATCGGGACAGGGGTGGGGAAAACTGTTTTTT
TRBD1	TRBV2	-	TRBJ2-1	CASIRQGINRDEQFF	TGTGCCAGCATCCGACAGGGAATTAATCGCGATGAGCAGTTCTTC
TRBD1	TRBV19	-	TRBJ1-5	CASSTRRGQGAYSNQPQHF	TGTGCCAGTAGTACCCGGCGGGGACAGGGGGCCTATAGCAATCAGCCCCAGCATTTT
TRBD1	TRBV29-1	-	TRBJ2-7	CSVQGMSEQYF	TGCAGCGTACAGGGGATGAGCGAGCAGTACTTC
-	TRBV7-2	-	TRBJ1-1	CASSLTRQAGGAFF	TGTGCCAGCAGCTTAACCCGACAGGCTGGGGGAGCTTTCTTT
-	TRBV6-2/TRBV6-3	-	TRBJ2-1	CASSSRVSSYNEQFF	TGTGCCAGCAGTTCCAGGGTGAGCTCCTACAATGAGCAGTTCTTC
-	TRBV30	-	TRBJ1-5	CAWIEGGGGNQPQHF	TGTGCCTGGATAGAGGGCGGGGGGGGCAATCAGCCCCAGCATTTT
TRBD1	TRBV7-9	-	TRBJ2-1	CASSRWGTGRTNEQFF	TGTGCCAGCAGCCGCTGGGGGACAGGCCGAACAAACGAGCAGTTCTTC
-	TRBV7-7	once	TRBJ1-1	CASNPESTEAFF	TGTGCCAGCAACCCCGAGTCCACTGAAGCTTTCTTT
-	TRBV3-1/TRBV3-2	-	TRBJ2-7	CASSQGRGYEQYF	TGTGCCAGCAGTCAAGGCAGGGGCTACGAGCAGTACTTC
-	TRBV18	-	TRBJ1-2	CASSIGNGGYGYTF	TGTGCCAGCTCCATTGGGAACGGGGGCTATGGCTACACCTTC
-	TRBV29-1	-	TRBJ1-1	CSVRGFEAFF	TGCAGCGTTCGGGGGTTTGAAGCTTTCTTT
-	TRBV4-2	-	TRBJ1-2	CASSQDRREDYGYTF	TGTGCCAGCAGCCAAGATCGAAGGGAGGACTATGGCTACACCTTC
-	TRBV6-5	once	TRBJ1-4	CASSYGGKLFF	TGTGCCAGCAGTTACGGGGGCAAGCTGTTTTTT
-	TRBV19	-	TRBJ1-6	CASNGAGLTRNSPLHF	TGTGCCAGTAATGGCGCAGGGCTTACGCGTAATTCACCCCTCCACTTT
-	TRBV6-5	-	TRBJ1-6	CASTRAGLGDSPLHF	TGTGCCAGCACCAGAGCCGGACTGGGCGACTCACCCCTCCACTTT
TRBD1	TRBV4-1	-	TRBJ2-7	CASSQGLGQGAYEQYF	TGCGCCAGCAGCCAAGGCCTAGGACAGGGGGCTTACGAGCAGTACTTC
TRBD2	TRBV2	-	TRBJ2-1	CASSSGGGEQFF	TGTGCCAGCAGTAGCGGGGGAGGAGAGCAGTTCTTC
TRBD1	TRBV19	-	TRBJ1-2	CASSTGQVHTF	TGTGCCAGTAGTACCGGACAGGTGCACACCTTC
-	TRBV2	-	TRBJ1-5	CASSDGRQYNQPQHF	TGTGCCAGCAGTGACGGGAGGCAGTACAATCAGCCCCAGCATTTT
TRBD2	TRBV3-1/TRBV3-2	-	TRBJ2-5	CASSQDGAGAFWAQYF	TGTGCCAGCAGCCAAGACGGAGCGGGGGCCTTTTGGGCCCAGTACTTC
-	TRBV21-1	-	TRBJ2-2	CASSNWAGMNTGELFF	TGTGCCAGCAGCAATTGGGCAGGGATGAACACCGGGGAGCTGTTTTTT
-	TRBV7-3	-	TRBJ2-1	CASSLFGPGWSSYNEQFF	TGTGCCAGCAGCTTATTCGGTCCGGGGTGGAGCTCCTACAATGAGCAGTTCTTC
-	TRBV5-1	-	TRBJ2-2	CASSLKTAPNTGELFF	TGCGCCAGCAGCCTGAAGACTGCTCCGAACACCGGGGAGCTGTTTTTT
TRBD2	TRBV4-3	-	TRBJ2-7	CASSRDSGGSYEQYF	TGCGCCAGCAGCAGAGATAGCGGGGGCTCCTACGAGCAGTACTTC
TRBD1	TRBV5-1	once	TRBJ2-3	CASSPVPLGQGGDTQYF	TGCGCCAGCAGCCCAGTCCCTCTGGGACAGGGGGGAGATACGCAGTATTTT
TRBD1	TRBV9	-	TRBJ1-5	CASSETGGPYQPQHF	TGTGCCAGCAGCGAAACAGGGGGCCCTTATCAGCCCCAGCATTTT
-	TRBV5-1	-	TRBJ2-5	CASSFYLGPGETQYF	TGCGCCAGCAGCTTTTATCTGGGTCCAGGGGAGACCCAGTACTTC
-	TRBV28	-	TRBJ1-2	CASRAQGGLPLRNYGYTF	TGTGCCAGCAGAGCTCAGGGAGGCCTTCCCCTTAGGAACTATGGCTACACCTTC
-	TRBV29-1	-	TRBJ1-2	CSGLLNYGYTF	TGCAGTGGGCTGTTGAACTATGGCTACACCTTC
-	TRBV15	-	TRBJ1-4	CATSKDRLLSEKLFF	TGTGCCACCAGCAAAGACAGACTGCTTTCTGAAAAACTGTTTTTT
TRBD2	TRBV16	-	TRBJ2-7	CASSQSTSGLPYEQYF	TGTGCCAGCAGCCAGTCCACTAGCGGGCTTCCCTACGAGCAGTACTTC
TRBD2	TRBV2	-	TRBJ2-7	CASSELGGREQYF	TGTGCCAGCAGTGAATTGGGGGGGAGGGAGCAGTACTTC
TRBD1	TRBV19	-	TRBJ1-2	CASSSGQGFGYTF	TGTGCCAGTAGTAGCGGACAGGGGTTTGGCTACACCTTC
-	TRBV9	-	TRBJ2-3	CASSFSGTPSTDTQYF	TGTGCCAGCAGCTTTAGTGGGACACCGAGCACAGATACGCAGTATTTT
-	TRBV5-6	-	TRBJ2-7	CASSLGQGGFYEQYF	TGTGCCAGCAGCTTGGGGCAGGGCGGATTCTACGAGCAGTACTTC
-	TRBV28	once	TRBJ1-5	CASRPTGRQPQHF	TGTGCCAGCAGACCCACAGGGCGTCAGCCCCAGCATTTT
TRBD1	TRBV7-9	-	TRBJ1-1	CASSWTGRGAFF	TGTGCCAGCAGCTGGACAGGCCGCGGAGCTTTCTTT
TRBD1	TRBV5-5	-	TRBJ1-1	CASSSGQGHTEAFF	TGTGCCAGCAGCTCGGGACAGGGTCACACTGAAGCTTTCTTT
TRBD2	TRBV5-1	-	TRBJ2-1	CASRLAGGPYNEQFF	TGCGCCAGCAGACTAGCGGGGGGGCCCTACAATGAGCAGTTCTTC
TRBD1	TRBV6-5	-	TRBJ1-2	CASFPMSRGSYGYTF	TGTGCCAGCTTCCCCATGTCCAGGGGGAGCTATGGCTACACCTTC
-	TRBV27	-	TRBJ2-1	CASSLGAGYNEQFF	TGTGCCAGCAGTTTAGGGGCAGGCTACAATGAGCAGTTCTTC
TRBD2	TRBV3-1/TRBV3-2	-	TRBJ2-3	CASSHAWERGASTDTQYF	TGTGCCAGCAGCCACGCCTGGGAGCGGGGGGCTAGCACAGATACGCAGTATTTT
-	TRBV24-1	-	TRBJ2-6	CATSDSGAGANVLTF	TGTGCCACCAGTGATTCGGGGGCTGGGGCCAACGTCCTGACTTTC
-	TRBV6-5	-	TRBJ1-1	CASRTSGLNTEAFF	TGTGCCAGCAGAACTTCGGGATTGAACACTGAAGCTTTCTTT
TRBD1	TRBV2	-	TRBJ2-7	CASSEAGRGQGEQYF	TGTGCCAGCAGTGAAGCGGGCAGGGGGCAGGGCGAGCAGTACTTC
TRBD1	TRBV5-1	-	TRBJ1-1	CASSIPQGAGTEAFF	TGCGCCAGCAGCATCCCACAGGGGGCGGGAACTGAAGCTTTCTTT
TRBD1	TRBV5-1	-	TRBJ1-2	CASSLAQGDGYTF	TGCGCCAGCAGCTTGGCACAGGGGGATGGCTACACCTTC
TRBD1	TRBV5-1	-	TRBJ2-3	CASSATGSSTDTQYF	TGCGCCAGCAGCGCGACAGGGAGTAGCACAGATACGCAGTATTTT
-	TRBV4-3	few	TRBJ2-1	CASSQGYRALEQFF	TGCGCCAGCAGCCAAGGATACAGGGCTCTGGAGCAGTTCTTC
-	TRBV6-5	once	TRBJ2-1	CASSSQGEVVF	TGTGCCAGCAGTTCGCAGGGCGAGGTGGTCTTC